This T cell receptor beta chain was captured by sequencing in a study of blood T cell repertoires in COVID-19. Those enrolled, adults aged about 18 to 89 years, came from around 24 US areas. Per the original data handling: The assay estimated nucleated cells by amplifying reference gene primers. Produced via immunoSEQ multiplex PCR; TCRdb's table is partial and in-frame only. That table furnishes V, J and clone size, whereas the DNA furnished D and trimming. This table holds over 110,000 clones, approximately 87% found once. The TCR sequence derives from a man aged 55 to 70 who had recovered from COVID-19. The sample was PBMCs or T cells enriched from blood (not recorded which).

The CDR3 spells CASSLALPGSSGNTIYF. The CDR3 DNA follows: TGTGCCAGCAGCTTAGCCCTCCCAGGTAGCTCTGGAAACACCATATATTTT. The rearrangement joins TRBV11-2 to TRBJ1-3; D is unresolved. CDR1 SGHAT and CDR2 FQNNGV come from the germline V gene. The CDR3 extends over 17 amino acids. V was cut by 1 base and J by 0 bases, with 13 bases left in between.